This T cell receptor (beta chain) was observed in a study of OX40 agonist ivuxolimab in advanced cancers. Turning to the study itself: Cancers in dose escalation were hepatocellular, melanoma, renal cell and head and neck.

The junction had 5 bases not matched to a gene; V was cut back by 1 base and J by 2 bases. Germline assignment: CDR1 MGHRA and CDR2 YSYEKL. The CDR3 is 17 residues long. Blood draws occurred at baseline, cycle 4 day 1, and cycle 7 day 1. The study's findings and limits: Among T cells, CD8+ cells averaged more expanded clones than CD4+ cells.

Concerning this clone: Antigen unknown.

The repertoire was sequenced with immunoSEQ multiplex PCR; TCRdb's copy has only in-frame clones and lacks some. Of 70,000 to 95,000 clones detected, around 94% appear once; the ten largest clones hold approximately 20%. The rearrangement links TRBV4-1 to TRBJ2-3, with 11 positions matching TRBD2. The sequenced sample was CD4+ or CD8+ T cells sorted from blood, obtained in a trial of the OX40 agonist ivuxolimab. The TCR originated in an adult with an advanced solid tumor such as melanoma, head and neck, liver or kidney cancer. The CDR3 is CASSQAGTSGFTDTQYF. CDR3 DNA: TGCGCCAGCAGCCAAGCCGGGACTAGCGGATTCACAGATACGCAGTATTTT.